Listed below are T cell receptor beta chains from one sample, sequenced in a study of shared clonotypes between healthy human individuals. This table comes from immunoSEQ multiplex PCR, and its TCRdb copy is limited to in-frame clones, with some not included. The table records about 820,000 clones, almost 95% of them present only once. Sequencing used naive CD8+ T cells sorted from blood. The receptors come from a man aged 25-45 years in good health. CDR3s include the opening cysteine and the closing phenylalanine or tryptophan. The D gene is left open where the match is weak. A clone size is listed for some rows: how often the clone was seen (once, few, many), or a class if it is expanded.

j_call v_call clone_size d_call cdr3_length cdr3_aa cdr3_nt
TRBJ2-3 TRBV29-1 - - 13 CSVGTASTDTQYF TGCAGCGTGGGGACGGCTAGCACAGATACGCAGTATTTT
TRBJ2-3 TRBV5-1 - - 15 CASSLRLPESDTQYF TGCGCCAGCAGCTTGAGGCTACCAGAGAGCGATACGCAGTATTTT
TRBJ2-7 TRBV10-3 - TRBD2 15 CAISEAGLGEDEQYF TGTGCCATCAGTGAAGCGGGACTAGGAGAGGACGAGCAGTACTTC
TRBJ2-1 TRBV6-1 - - 15 CASRGWGEAYNEQFF TGTGCCAGCAGAGGTTGGGGAGAAGCCTACAATGAGCAGTTCTTC
TRBJ1-3 TRBV2 - TRBD1 15 CARRTGTGEGNTIYF TGTGCCAGAAGAACCGGGACAGGGGAGGGAAACACCATATATTTT
TRBJ2-7 TRBV7-9 - TRBD1 14 CASSSSQGHDEQYF TGTGCCAGCAGCTCGTCACAGGGGCACGACGAGCAGTACTTC
TRBJ2-7 TRBV19 - - 13 CASSIWHLYEQYF TGTGCCAGTAGTATATGGCACCTCTACGAGCAGTACTTC
TRBJ2-4 TRBV15 - - 16 CATSSPTAEDKNIQYF TGTGCCACCAGCAGCCCTACGGCAGAGGACAAAAACATTCAGTACTTC
TRBJ2-7 TRBV14 - - 14 CASSQWRVGYEQYF TGTGCCAGCAGCCAATGGAGGGTAGGCTACGAGCAGTACTTC
TRBJ2-7 TRBV6-1 many TRBD2 15 CASSESSGGSYEQYF TGTGCCAGCAGTGAGTCTAGCGGCGGATCCTACGAGCAGTACTTC
TRBJ2-7 TRBV10-3 - TRBD2 15 CAISESTSGHYEQYF TGTGCCATCAGTGAGTCCACTAGCGGCCACTACGAGCAGTACTTC
TRBJ2-1 TRBV9 - TRBD2 15 CASSVVEAGAREQFF TGTGCCAGCAGCGTAGTTGAAGCGGGAGCTCGCGAGCAGTTCTTC
TRBJ2-7 TRBV10-3 - TRBD2 12 CAILSGNYEQYF TGTGCCATCCTTAGCGGGAACTACGAGCAGTACTTC
TRBJ1-1 TRBV20-1 - TRBD1 11 CSARQGTGLFF TGCAGTGCTAGACAGGGGACAGGGTTGTTCTTT
TRBJ2-5 TRBV4-3 - TRBD2 15 CASSQGLAVKETQYF TGCGCCAGCAGCCAAGGACTAGCGGTAAAAGAGACCCAGTACTTC
TRBJ2-3 TRBV27 - - 15 CASTPRSGSTDTQYF TGTGCCAGCACCCCCCGCAGCGGAAGCACAGATACGCAGTATTTT
TRBJ2-7 TRBV28 - - 13 CASSLVRVSEQYF TGTGCCAGCAGTTTAGTCAGGGTGAGCGAGCAGTACTTC
TRBJ2-1 TRBV10-1 - - 13 CASSEPGFSEQFF TGCGCCAGCAGTGAGCCCGGGTTTAGTGAGCAGTTCTTC
TRBJ2-5 TRBV2 - - 14 CASRLDLDQETQYF TGTGCCAGCAGATTGGACCTAGACCAAGAGACCCAGTACTTC
TRBJ1-1 TRBV2 - - 15 CASTPGTSGGTEAFF TGTGCCAGCACCCCTGGGACATCGGGAGGCACTGAAGCTTTCTTT
TRBJ1-4 TRBV2 - - 13 CASTRTVDEKLFF TGTGCCAGCACTCGGACGGTCGATGAAAAACTGTTTTTT
TRBJ2-7 TRBV5-4 - - 14 CASSFTGLESEQYF TGTGCCAGCAGCTTTACTGGACTCGAGAGCGAGCAGTACTTC
TRBJ2-6 TRBV30 - - 19 CAWSVEEILSPSGANVLTF TGTGCCTGGAGTGTAGAGGAGATCCTAAGTCCCTCTGGGGCCAACGTCCTGACTTTC
TRBJ1-5 TRBV19 - - 15 CASSRTDYSNQPQHF TGTGCCAGTAGTAGGACAGATTATAGCAATCAGCCCCAGCATTTT
TRBJ2-7 TRBV5-5 - TRBD1 16 CASSLDTGGEGYEQYF TGTGCCAGCAGCTTGGATACAGGGGGAGAGGGCTACGAGCAGTACTTC
TRBJ1-1 TRBV28 - - 15 CASSLFPSRAGEAFF TGTGCCAGCAGTTTATTTCCCAGTCGGGCCGGTGAAGCTTTCTTT
TRBJ1-1 TRBV27 - - 15 CASRFHLGGHTEAFF TGTGCCAGCAGGTTCCATTTGGGGGGCCACACTGAAGCTTTCTTT
TRBJ1-2 TRBV6-1 - - 13 CASGGETLYGYTF TGTGCCAGCGGGGGCGAGACTCTCTATGGCTACACCTTC
TRBJ2-3 TRBV9 - - 14 CASSTGGPTDTQYF TGTGCCAGCAGCACAGGAGGGCCGACAGATACGCAGTATTTT
TRBJ2-3 TRBV11-3 - - 13 CASSPYGEDTQYF TGTGCCAGCAGCCCCTATGGAGAGGATACGCAGTATTTT
TRBJ1-1 TRBV29-1 once - 12 CSVGRVGTEAFF TGCAGCGTTGGACGGGTGGGCACTGAAGCTTTCTTT
TRBJ2-7 TRBV6-1 - - 13 CASSDAVEGRQYF TGTGCCAGCAGTGACGCCGTTGAGGGAAGGCAGTACTTC
TRBJ2-3 TRBV5-6 - - 16 CASSRSALAASDTQYF TGTGCCAGCAGCCGCTCTGCATTGGCGGCATCAGACACGCAGTATTTT
TRBJ2-7 TRBV29-1 - TRBD1 15 CSVASRDRDLYEQYF TGCAGCGTTGCTTCCCGGGACAGGGACCTCTACGAGCAGTACTTC
TRBJ2-2 TRBV19 once - 19 CASSTPQIQTRRNTGELFF TGTGCCAGTAGTACCCCACAGATACAGACACGGCGGAACACCGGGGAGCTGTTTTTT
TRBJ2-7 TRBV29-1 few - 12 CSVAGSGYEQYF TGCAGCGTGGCAGGATCAGGCTACGAGCAGTACTTC
TRBJ1-5 TRBV27 - - 17 CASRTIYRDGSNQPQHF TGTGCCAGCAGGACGATTTACAGGGACGGTAGCAATCAGCCCCAGCATTTT
TRBJ2-2 TRBV9 - - 13 CASSPGNTGELFF TGTGCCAGCAGCCCCGGGAACACCGGGGAGCTGTTTTTT
TRBJ2-2 TRBV29-1 - TRBD1 13 CSARGQNTGELFF TGCAGCGCGAGGGGGCAGAACACCGGGGAGCTGTTTTTT
TRBJ1-2 TRBV27 few TRBD1 13 CASFGQGNYGYTF TGTGCCAGCTTTGGACAGGGGAACTATGGCTACACCTTC
TRBJ2-3 TRBV9 - TRBD2 16 CASSAGLAGSTDTQYF TGTGCCAGCAGCGCGGGACTAGCGGGTAGCACAGATACGCAGTATTTT
TRBJ1-1 TRBV18 - TRBD1 14 CASSARQGDTEAFF TGTGCCAGCTCAGCTAGACAGGGGGACACTGAAGCTTTCTTT
TRBJ2-3 TRBV15 - - 16 CATSSWDTLGADTQYF TGTGCCACCAGCAGCTGGGACACCCTCGGGGCAGATACGCAGTATTTT
TRBJ2-3 TRBV4-1 - - 15 CASSLLPVAADTQYF TGCGCCAGCAGCCTTCTCCCAGTTGCGGCAGATACGCAGTATTTT
TRBJ1-1 TRBV7-9 - - 17 CASSLGPSGRPGSEAFF TGTGCCAGCAGCTTAGGTCCTTCTGGCAGGCCCGGGTCTGAAGCTTTCTTT
TRBJ1-5 TRBV7-6 few - 14 CASSQAGSLQPQHF TGTGCCAGCAGCCAGGCAGGGTCCCTTCAGCCCCAGCATTTT
TRBJ1-3 TRBV11-2 - - 16 CASSFWGMGSGNTIYF TGTGCCAGCAGCTTTTGGGGAATGGGCTCTGGAAACACCATATATTTT
TRBJ2-2 TRBV19 - - 12 CASRGEAQELFF TGTGCCAGTAGGGGGGAAGCGCAGGAGCTGTTTTTT
TRBJ2-1 TRBV7-9 - TRBD1 15 CASSLGQGQNNEQFF TGTGCCAGCAGCTTAGGCCAGGGACAGAACAATGAGCAGTTCTTC
TRBJ2-5 TRBV5-1 once - 17 CASSLWEDREGKRTQYF TGCGCCAGCAGCTTGTGGGAGGACAGGGAGGGAAAGAGGACCCAGTACTTC
TRBJ2-2 TRBV29-1 - TRBD1 14 CSASGTGFTGELFF TGCAGCGCCTCTGGGACAGGGTTCACCGGGGAGCTGTTTTTT
TRBJ2-1 TRBV11-2 - - 17 CASSLGRNRVGNGEQFF TGTGCCAGCAGCTTAGGACGCAACCGGGTTGGGAACGGGGAGCAGTTCTTC
TRBJ2-1 TRBV11-3 once - 15 CASSSRETEVNEQFF TGTGCCAGCAGCTCCCGGGAAACAGAGGTTAATGAGCAGTTCTTC